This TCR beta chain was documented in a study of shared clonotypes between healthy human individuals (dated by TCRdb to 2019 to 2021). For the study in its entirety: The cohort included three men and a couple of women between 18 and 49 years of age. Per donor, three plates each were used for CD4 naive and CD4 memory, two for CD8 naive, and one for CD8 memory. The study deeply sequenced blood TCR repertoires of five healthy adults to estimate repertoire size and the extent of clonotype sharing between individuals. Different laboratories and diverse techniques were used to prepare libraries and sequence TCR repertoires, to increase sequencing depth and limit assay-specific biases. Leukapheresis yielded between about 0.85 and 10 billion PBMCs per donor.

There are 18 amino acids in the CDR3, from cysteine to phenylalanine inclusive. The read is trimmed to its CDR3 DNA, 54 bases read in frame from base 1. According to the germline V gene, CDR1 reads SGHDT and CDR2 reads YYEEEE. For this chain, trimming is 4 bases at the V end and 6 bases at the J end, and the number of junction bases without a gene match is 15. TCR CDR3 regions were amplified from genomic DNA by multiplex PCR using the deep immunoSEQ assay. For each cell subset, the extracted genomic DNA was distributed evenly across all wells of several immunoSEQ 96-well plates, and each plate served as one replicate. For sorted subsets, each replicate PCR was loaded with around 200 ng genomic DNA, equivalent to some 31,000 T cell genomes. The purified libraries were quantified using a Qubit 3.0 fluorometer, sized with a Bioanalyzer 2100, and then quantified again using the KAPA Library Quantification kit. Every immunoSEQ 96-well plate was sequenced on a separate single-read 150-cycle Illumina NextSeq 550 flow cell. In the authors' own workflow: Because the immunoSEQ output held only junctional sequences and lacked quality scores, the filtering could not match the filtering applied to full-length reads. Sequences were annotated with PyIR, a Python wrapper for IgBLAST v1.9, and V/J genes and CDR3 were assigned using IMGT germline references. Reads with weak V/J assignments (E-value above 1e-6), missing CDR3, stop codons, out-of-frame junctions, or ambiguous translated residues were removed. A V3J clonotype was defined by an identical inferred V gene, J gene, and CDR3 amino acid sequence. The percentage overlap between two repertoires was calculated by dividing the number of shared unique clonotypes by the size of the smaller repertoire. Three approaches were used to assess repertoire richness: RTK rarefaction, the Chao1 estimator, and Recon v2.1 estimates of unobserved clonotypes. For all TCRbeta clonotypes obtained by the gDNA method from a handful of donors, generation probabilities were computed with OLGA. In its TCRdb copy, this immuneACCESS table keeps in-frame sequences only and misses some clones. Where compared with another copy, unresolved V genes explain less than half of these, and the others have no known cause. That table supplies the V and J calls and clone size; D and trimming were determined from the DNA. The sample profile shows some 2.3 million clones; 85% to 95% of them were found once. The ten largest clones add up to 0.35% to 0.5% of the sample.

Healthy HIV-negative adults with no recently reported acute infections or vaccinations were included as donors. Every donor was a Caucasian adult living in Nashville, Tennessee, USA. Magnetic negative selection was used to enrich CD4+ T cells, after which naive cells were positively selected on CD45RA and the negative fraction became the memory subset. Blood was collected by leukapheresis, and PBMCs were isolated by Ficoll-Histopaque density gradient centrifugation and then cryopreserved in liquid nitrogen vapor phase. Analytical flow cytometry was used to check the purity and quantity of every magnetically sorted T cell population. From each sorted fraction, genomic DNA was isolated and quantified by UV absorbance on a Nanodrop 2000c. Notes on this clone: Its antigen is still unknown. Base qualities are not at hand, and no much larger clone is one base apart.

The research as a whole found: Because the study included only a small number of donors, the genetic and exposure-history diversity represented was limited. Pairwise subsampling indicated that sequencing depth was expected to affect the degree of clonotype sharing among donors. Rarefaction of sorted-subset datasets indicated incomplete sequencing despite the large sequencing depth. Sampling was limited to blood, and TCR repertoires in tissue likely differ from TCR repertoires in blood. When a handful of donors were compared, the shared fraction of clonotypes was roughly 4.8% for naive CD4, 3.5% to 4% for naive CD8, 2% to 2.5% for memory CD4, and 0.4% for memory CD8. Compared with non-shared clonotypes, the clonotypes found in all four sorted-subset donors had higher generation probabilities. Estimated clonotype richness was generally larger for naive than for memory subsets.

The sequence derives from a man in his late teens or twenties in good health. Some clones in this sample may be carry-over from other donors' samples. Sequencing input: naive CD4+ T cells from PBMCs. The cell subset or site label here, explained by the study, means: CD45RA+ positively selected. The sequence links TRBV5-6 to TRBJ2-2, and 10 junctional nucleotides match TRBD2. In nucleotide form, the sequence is TGTGCCAGCAGCGCCCCTGGGGCTAGCGGGAGTTATTCCGGGGAGCTGTTTTTT. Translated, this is CASSAPGASGSYSGELFF.